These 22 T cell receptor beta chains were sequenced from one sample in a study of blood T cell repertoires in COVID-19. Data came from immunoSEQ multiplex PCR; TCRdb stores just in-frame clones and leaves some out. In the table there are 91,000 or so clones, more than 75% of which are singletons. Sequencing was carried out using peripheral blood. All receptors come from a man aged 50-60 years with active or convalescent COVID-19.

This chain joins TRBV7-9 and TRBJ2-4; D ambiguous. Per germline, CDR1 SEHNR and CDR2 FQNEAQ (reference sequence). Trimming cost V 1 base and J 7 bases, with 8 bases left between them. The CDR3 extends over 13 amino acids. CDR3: CASSLGLSNIQYF. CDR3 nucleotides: TGTGCCAGCAGCTTAGGTCTATCCAACATTCAGTACTTC.

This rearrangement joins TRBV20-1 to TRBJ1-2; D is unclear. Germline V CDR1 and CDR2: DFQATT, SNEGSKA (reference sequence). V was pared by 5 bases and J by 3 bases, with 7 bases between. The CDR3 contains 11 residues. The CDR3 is CSARSDYGYTF. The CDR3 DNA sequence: TGCAGTGCTCGATCGGACTATGGCTACACCTTC.

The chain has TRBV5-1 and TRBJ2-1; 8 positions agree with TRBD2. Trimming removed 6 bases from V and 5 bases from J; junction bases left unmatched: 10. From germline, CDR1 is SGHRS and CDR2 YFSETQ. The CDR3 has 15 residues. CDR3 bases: TGCGCCAGCACCCTACTAGCGGTCTCAAACAATGAGCAGTTCTTC. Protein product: CASTLLAVSNNEQFF.

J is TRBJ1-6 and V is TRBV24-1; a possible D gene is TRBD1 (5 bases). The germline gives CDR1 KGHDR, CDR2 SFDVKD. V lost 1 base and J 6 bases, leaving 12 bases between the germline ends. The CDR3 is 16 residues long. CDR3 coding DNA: TGTGCCACCAGTGATTTTAGGGGACTGACTAATTCACCCCTCCACTTT. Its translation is CATSDFRGLTNSPLHF.

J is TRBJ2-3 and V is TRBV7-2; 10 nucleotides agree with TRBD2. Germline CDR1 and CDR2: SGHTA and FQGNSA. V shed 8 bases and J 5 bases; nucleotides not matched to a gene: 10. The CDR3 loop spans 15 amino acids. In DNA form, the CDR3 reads TGTGCCAGCCGCCTAACTAGCGGGGAGGTAGATACGCAGTATTTT. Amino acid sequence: CASRLTSGEVDTQYF.

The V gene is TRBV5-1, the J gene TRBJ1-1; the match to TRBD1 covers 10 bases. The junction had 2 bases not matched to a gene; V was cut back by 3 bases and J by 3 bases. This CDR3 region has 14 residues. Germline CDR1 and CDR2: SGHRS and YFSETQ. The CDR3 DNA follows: TGCGCCAGCAGCTCAGGGACAGGGGACACTGAAGCTTTCTTT. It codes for CASSSGTGDTEAFF.

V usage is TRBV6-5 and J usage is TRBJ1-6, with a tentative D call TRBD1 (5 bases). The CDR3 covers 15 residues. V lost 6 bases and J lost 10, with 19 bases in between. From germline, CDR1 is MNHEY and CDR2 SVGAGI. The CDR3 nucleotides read TGTGCCAGCAGCCCCCTTGTCGGGGGAGAGTCACCCCTCCACTTT. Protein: CASSPLVGGESPLHF.

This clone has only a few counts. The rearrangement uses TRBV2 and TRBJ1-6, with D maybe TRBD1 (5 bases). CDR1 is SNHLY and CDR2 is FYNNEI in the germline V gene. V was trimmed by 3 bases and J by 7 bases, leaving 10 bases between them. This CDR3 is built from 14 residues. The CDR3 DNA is TGTGCCAGCAGTGATGGGGCAGGAAATTCACCCCTCCACTTT. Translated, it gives CASSDGAGNSPLHF. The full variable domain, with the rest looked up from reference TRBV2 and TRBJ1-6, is EPEVTQTPSHQVTQMGQEVILRCVPISNHLYFYWYRQILGQKVEFLVSFYNNEISEKSEIFDDQFSVERPDGSNFTLKIRSTKLEDSAMYFCASSDGAGNSPLHFGNGTRLTVT.

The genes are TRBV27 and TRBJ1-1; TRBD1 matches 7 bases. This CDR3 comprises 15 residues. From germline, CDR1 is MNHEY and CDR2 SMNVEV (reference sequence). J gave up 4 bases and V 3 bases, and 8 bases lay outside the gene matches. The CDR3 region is CASSLPGQEGTEAFF. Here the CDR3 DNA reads TGTGCCAGCAGTTTGCCCGGACAGGAGGGCACTGAAGCTTTCTTT.

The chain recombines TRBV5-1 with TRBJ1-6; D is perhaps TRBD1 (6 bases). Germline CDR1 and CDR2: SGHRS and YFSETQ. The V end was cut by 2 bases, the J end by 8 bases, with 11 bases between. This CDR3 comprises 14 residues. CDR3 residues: CASSLQGIHSPLHF. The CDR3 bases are TGCGCCAGCAGCTTACAGGGTATACATTCACCCCTCCACTTT.

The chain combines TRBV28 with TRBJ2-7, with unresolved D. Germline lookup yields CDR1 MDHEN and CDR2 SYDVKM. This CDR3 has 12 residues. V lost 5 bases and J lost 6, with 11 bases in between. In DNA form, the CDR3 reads TGTGCCAGCAGTACCAGGCAAGGCGAGCAGTACTTC. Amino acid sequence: CASSTRQGEQYF.

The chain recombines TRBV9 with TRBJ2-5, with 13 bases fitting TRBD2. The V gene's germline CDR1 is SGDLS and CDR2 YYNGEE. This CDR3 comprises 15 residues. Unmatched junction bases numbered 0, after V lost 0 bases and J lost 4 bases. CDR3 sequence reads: CASSVGLAGGETQYF. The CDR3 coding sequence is TGTGCCAGCAGCGTAGGACTAGCGGGGGGAGAGACCCAGTACTTC.

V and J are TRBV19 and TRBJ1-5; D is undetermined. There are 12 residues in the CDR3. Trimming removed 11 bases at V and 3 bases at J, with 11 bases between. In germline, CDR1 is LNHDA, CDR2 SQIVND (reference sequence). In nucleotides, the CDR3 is TGTGCCGTCGCAGACACCAATCAGCCCCAGCATTTT. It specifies CAVADTNQPQHF.

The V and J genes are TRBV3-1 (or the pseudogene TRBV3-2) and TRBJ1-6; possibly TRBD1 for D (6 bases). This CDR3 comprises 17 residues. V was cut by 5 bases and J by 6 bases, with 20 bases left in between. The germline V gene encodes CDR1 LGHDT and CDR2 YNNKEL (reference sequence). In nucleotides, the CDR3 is TGTGCCAGCAGCAAGACTCCCCGACAGGTCTCTAATTCACCCCTCCACTTT. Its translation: CASSKTPRQVSNSPLHF.

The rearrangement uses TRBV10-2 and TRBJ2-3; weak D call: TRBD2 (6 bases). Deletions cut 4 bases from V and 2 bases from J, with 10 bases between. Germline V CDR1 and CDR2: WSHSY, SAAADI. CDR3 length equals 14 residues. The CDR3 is CASSAGDLTDTQYF. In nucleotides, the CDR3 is TGCGCCAGCAGTGCGGGGGACCTCACAGATACGCAGTATTTT.

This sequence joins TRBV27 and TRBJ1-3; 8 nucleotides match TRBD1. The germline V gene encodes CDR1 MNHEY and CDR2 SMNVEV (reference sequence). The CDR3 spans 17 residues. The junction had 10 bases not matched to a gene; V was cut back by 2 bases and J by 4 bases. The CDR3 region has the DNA TGTGCCAGCAGTTTACGGGCTGGACAGGGTCGAGGAAACACCATATATTTT. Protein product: CASSLRAGQGRGNTIYF.

In DNA form, the CDR3 reads TGTGCCTGGAGTTCTCCCGACAGGAACACTGAAGCTTTCTTT. Translated: CAWSSPDRNTEAFF. The chain combines TRBV30 with TRBJ1-1; possibly TRBD1 for D (5 bases). Germline CDR1 reads GTSNPN; CDR2 reads SVGIG (reference sequence). Trimming took off 2 bases at V and 1 base at J, with 11 bases between the two ends. The CDR3 sequence is 14 residues long.

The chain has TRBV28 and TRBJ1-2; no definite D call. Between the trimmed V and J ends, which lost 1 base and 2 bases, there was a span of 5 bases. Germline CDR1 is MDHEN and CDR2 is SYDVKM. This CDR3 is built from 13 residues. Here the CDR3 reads CASSLSVNYGYTF. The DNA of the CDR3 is TGTGCCAGCAGTTTATCAGTCAACTATGGCTACACCTTC.

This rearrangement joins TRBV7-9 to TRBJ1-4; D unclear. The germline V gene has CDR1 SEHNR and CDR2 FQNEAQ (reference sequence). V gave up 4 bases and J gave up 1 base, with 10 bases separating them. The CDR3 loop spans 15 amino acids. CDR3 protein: CASSSEGGTNEKLFF. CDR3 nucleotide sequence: TGTGCCAGCAGCTCGGAGGGTGGAACTAATGAAAAACTGTTTTTT.

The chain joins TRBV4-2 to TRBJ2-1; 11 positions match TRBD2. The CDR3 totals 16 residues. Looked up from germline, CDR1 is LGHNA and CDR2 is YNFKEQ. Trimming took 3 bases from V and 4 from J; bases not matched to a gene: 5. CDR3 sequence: CASSHPTSGGYNEQFF. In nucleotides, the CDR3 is TGTGCCAGCAGCCATCCAACTAGCGGGGGTTACAATGAGCAGTTCTTC.

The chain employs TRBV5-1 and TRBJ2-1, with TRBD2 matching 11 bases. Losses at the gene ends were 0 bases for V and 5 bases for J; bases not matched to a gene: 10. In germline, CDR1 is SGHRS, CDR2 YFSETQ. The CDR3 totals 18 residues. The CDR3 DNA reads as TGCGCCAGCAGCTTGGAAGTGGCTAGCGGGGGGCAGAACAATGAGCAGTTCTTC. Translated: CASSLEVASGGQNNEQFF.

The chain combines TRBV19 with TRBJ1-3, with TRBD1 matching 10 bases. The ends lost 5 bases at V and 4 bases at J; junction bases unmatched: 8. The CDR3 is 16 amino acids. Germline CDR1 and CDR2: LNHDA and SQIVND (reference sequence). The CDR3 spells CASSDSGTGEGNTIYF. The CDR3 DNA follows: TGTGCCAGTAGTGACTCCGGGACAGGGGAAGGAAACACCATATATTTT.